These 15 T cell receptor beta chains came from one sample sequenced in a study of blood T cell repertoires in COVID-19. Sequencing used immunoSEQ multiplex PCR; TCRdb keeps in-frame clones, though not all of them. The repertoire consists of about 110,000 clones, with roughly 69% occurring once and the leading ten covering approximately 6.2%. Sequenced material: peripheral blood. The origin of the receptors is a man older than 75 with acute or convalescent COVID-19.

The chain links TRBV6-6 to TRBJ2-2; 7 positions match TRBD2. This CDR3 contains 15 residues. Germline V gene data show CDR1 as MNHNY and CDR2 as SVGAGI (reference sequence). With V trimmed by 5 bases and J by 6 bases, 9 bases remained unmatched. The CDR3 region is CASSPGRTSAGELFF. In DNA form, the CDR3 reads TGTGCCAGCAGTCCAGGTAGAACTAGCGCCGGGGAGCTGTTTTTT.

V usage is TRBV5-1 and J usage is TRBJ1-3, with 8 nucleotides matching TRBD1. J gave up 1 base and V 4 bases, and 7 bases lay outside the gene matches. The CDR3 runs to 16 residues. Germline CDR1 reads SGHRS; CDR2 reads YFSETQ. CDR3 nucleotide sequence: TGCGCCAGCAGCACAACAGGGGGAACGTCTGGAAACACCATATATTTT. Its protein product is CASSTTGGTSGNTIYF.

The chain couples TRBV10-2 to TRBJ2-7; 7 positions match TRBD2. CDR3 length: 13 amino acids. Germline V gene lookup returns CDR1 WSHSY and CDR2 SAAADI. V lost 10 bases, J lost 4 bases, and 10 bases stayed unmatched. The CDR3, as DNA: TGCGCCACCAGCCTAGCGGAAACTTACGAGCAGTACTTC. Protein product: CATSLAETYEQYF.

The chain joins TRBV5-1 to TRBJ2-7; 12 bases map to TRBD2. The CDR3 length is 17 residues. J gave up 3 bases and V 0 bases, and 7 bases lay outside the gene matches. Germline V CDR1 and CDR2: SGHRS, YFSETQ. The CDR3, as DNA: TGCGCCAGCAGCTTGGGGGGACTAGCGGGTCCTCACTACGAGCAGTACTTC. Amino acid sequence: CASSLGGLAGPHYEQYF.

CDR3 nucleotide sequence: TGTGCCAGCTCAATCAGGGAGGTGGATGAGCAGTTCTTC. Protein product: CASSIREVDEQFF. V and J are TRBV18 and TRBJ2-1; D is possibly TRBD2 (6 bases). From germline, CDR1 is KGHSH and CDR2 LQKENI. The CDR3 runs to 13 residues. V dropped 5 bases and J dropped 8 bases, with 13 bases sitting between them.

V is TRBV5-4 and J is TRBJ1-1; 7 bases fit TRBD1. The germline V gene encodes CDR1 SGHNT and CDR2 YYREEE (reference sequence). The V and J ends lost 4 bases and 4 bases, in that order; junction bases with no gene match: 13. This CDR3 contains 16 residues. DNA for the CDR3: TGTGCCAGCAGCCCGAGGAACAGGGGATGGAGCACTGAAGCTTTCTTT. It codes for CASSPRNRGWSTEAFF.

The CDR3 DNA sequence: TGTGCCAGCTCAGCAACAGGCGATTACGGAAACACCATATATTTT. Its protein is CASSATGDYGNTIYF. The chain joins TRBV18 to TRBJ1-3; D possibly corresponds to TRBD1 (5 bases). V lost 5 bases and J 4 bases, leaving 15 bases between the germline ends. This CDR3 is 15 amino acids long. Germline values: CDR1 KGHSH, CDR2 LQKENI.

A remark on this clone: Distinct nucleotide sequences in the sample also encode this CDR3. The chain employs TRBV4-1 and TRBJ2-2; TRBD2 is a possible D gene (5 bases). The germline V gene has CDR1 MGHRA and CDR2 YSYEKL. CDR3 length: 13 amino acids. The V and J ends lost 0 bases and 8 bases respectively, with 7 bases between them. The CDR3 DNA is TGCGCCAGCAGCCAAGATCTAGCAGGGGAGCTGTTTTTT. Translation: CASSQDLAGELFF.

This clone has a count of ten or more. J is TRBJ2-1 and V is TRBV27; D ambiguous. V was cut by 3 bases and J by 0 bases, with 9 bases left in between. The CDR3 has 15 residues. Germline V gene lookup returns CDR1 MNHEY and CDR2 SMNVEV (reference sequence). CDR3 in amino acids: CASSFSTSSYNEQFF. DNA of the CDR3: TGTGCCAGCAGTTTCTCTACGAGCTCCTACAATGAGCAGTTCTTC.

J is TRBJ1-1 and V is TRBV6-5; D perhaps matches TRBD1 (5 bases). Trimming left V 4 bases short and J 3 bases short, with 18 bases between. CDR1 is MNHEY, CDR2 SVGAGI, per germline. This CDR3 has 16 residues. In DNA, the CDR3 is TGTGCCAGCAGTTTTTTTCAGGGATTTCCCGACACTGAAGCTTTCTTT. It translates to CASSFFQGFPDTEAFF.

The J gene is TRBJ1-6, the V gene TRBV15, with TRBD1 identical over 9 bases. The CDR3 length is 15 residues. Germline assignment: CDR1 LNHNV and CDR2 YYDKDF (reference sequence). With 1 base clipped from V and 8 bases from J, the junction kept 3 bases outside the gene matches. This CDR3 reads CATSRVDRGDSPLHF. The DNA for the CDR3 is TGTGCCACCAGCAGAGTAGACAGGGGGGATTCACCCCTCCACTTT.

The J gene is TRBJ2-1, the V gene TRBV5-1; the D gene is possibly TRBD2 (6 bases). V lost 0 bases, J lost 7 bases, and 14 bases lay in between. CDR3 length: 15 amino acids. Germline-derived CDR1 and CDR2 are SGHRS and YFSETQ. The DNA of the CDR3 is TGCGCCAGCAGCTTGGGAGCCAGGGCGGGGAATGAGCAGTTCTTC. This translates into CASSLGARAGNEQFF.

This chain links TRBV5-5 with TRBJ1-5; TRBD1 matches 9 bases. The CDR3 runs 15 residues. V was clipped by 4 bases and J by 4 bases; unmatched bases: 6. The germline gives CDR1 SGHKS, CDR2 YYEKEE (reference sequence). The CDR3 sequence: CASSRTGAVNQPQHF. CDR3 DNA sequence: TGTGCCAGCAGCCGGACAGGGGCAGTTAATCAGCCCCAGCATTTT.

The chain is built from TRBV4-1 and TRBJ2-1, with D possibly matching TRBD2 (6 bases). Between the trimmed V and J ends, which lost 0 bases and 9 bases, there was a span of 18 bases. The CDR3 contains 16 residues. Germline CDR1 MGHRA, CDR2 YSYEKL. The chain's CDR3 is CASSQEASVSLGEQFF. In DNA form, the CDR3 reads TGCGCCAGCAGCCAAGAGGCTAGCGTTTCTTTGGGTGAGCAGTTCTTC.

This clone was seen only a few times. V and J are TRBV28 and TRBJ2-7; the match to TRBD1 covers 7 bases. V lost 6 bases, J lost 4 bases, and 9 bases stayed unmatched. The CDR3 extends over 14 amino acids. Germline V gene sequence: CDR1 MDHEN, CDR2 SYDVKM. Here the CDR3 DNA reads TGTGCCAGCAGCTTACTTAACAGGGGATACGAGCAGTACTTC. Amino acid sequence: CASSLLNRGYEQYF.